This T cell receptor (beta chain) was identified in a study of Ad26.COV2.S vaccination and SARS-CoV-2 variants. Germline V gene data show CDR1 as LGHNA and CDR2 as YSLEER. V was clipped by 0 bases and J by 4 bases; unmatched bases: 7. This CDR3 is built from 17 residues. Documented treatment: 19 received Ad26.COV2.S at low or high dose, single or two shots; about 5 received placebo; per-sample allocation not given. Repertoires come from day 63 after the first vaccine or placebo injection. Within Boston, the person who donated was an adult of 18-55 years. TCRdb's table, derived via immunoSEQ multiplex PCR, lists solely in-frame clones and lacks some. The data hold 300,000 to 400,000 clones, with just over 85% observed a single time. The study's findings and limits: From the TCR breadth and depth analyses, total T cell responses may have been underestimated. Spike-specific CD8+ and CD4+ T cell responses reportedly showed substantial breadth after vaccination.

On this clone: What it binds is not known.

Sequencing used peripheral blood, obtained in a trial of Ad26.COV2.S vaccine versus placebo. This receptor was identified in a person between 18 and 65 years old who received the Ad26.COV2.S COVID-19 vaccine or a placebo. The chain recombines TRBV4-3 with TRBJ1-4, with 8 bases aligning to TRBD1. CDR3 DNA sequence: TGCGCCAGCAGCCAAGATCGTGTACAGGGGGGTAATGAAAAACTGTTTTTT. As protein: CASSQDRVQGGNEKLFF.